What follows are 8 T cell receptor beta chains derived from one specimen sequenced in a study of cytomegalovirus exposure and HLA in healthy donors. Sequencing used immunoSEQ multiplex PCR; TCRdb keeps in-frame clones, though not all of them. Among tens of thousands of clones listed, roughly 93% were seen once. The source material was PBMCs. The receptors were gathered from a man aged 25 to 40 in good health and CMV-seronegative.

This clone appeared once. The chain has TRBV5-8 and TRBJ2-7; TRBD2 matches at 7 bases. J lost 7 bases, V lost 2 bases, and 9 bases had no gene match. This CDR3 region has 14 residues. Germline CDR1 is SGHTS and CDR2 is YDEGEE. CDR3: CASSFGTIIWEQYF. The CDR3 coding sequence is TGTGCCAGCAGCTTTGGGACTATCATATGGGAGCAGTACTTC. The full variable domain, its missing parts supplied by reference TRBV5-8 and TRBJ2-7, is EAGVTQSPTHLIKTRGQQATLRCSPISGHTSVYWYQQALGLGLQFLLWYDEGEERNRGNFPPRFSGRQFPNYSSELNVNALELEDSALYLCASSFGTIIWEQYFGPGTRLTVT.

V and J are TRBV15 and TRBJ2-1; maybe TRBD1 (6 bases). The CDR3 runs 16 residues. In germline, CDR1 is LNHNV, CDR2 YYDKDF (reference sequence). Trimming removed 0 bases at V and 9 bases at J, with 18 bases between. CDR3: CATSRDPPGAALEQFF. The CDR3 coding sequence is TGTGCCACCAGCAGAGATCCCCCAGGGGCAGCTCTTGAGCAGTTCTTC.

Ten or more counts support this clone. The V gene is TRBV5-6, the J gene TRBJ2-7; 7 nucleotides align to TRBD1. Germline lookup yields CDR1 SGHDT and CDR2 YYEEEE. The length of the CDR3 is 14 residues. V lost 4 bases, J lost 2 bases, and 6 bases stayed unmatched. CDR3 bases: TGTGCCAGCAGCACCAGACAGGGCCCCTACGAGCAGTACTTC. This codes for CASSTRQGPYEQYF.

The gene calls are TRBV28 and TRBJ1-2, with D perhaps TRBD1 (5 bases). The CDR3 is made up of 13 amino acids. Trimming cost V 7 bases and J 1 base, with 10 bases left between them. Germline CDR1 is MDHEN and CDR2 is SYDVKM. CDR3 bases: TGTGCCAGCACGCCAGGGCATAACTATGGCTACACCTTC. Translating gives CASTPGHNYGYTF.

V gene TRBV9 combines with J gene TRBJ2-1; TRBD2 matches 9 bases. V trimming: 3 bases; J trimming: 4 bases; junction bases outside the gene matches: 5. The length of the CDR3 is 15 residues. Germline V gene lookup returns CDR1 SGDLS and CDR2 YYNGEE. CDR3 residues: CASSAFSGGYNEQFF. The CDR3 region has the DNA TGTGCCAGCAGCGCCTTTAGCGGGGGATACAATGAGCAGTTCTTC.

The chain couples TRBV29-1 to TRBJ2-7; 13 bases match TRBD2. Germline CDR1 is SQVTM and CDR2 is ANQGSEA. J gave up 0 bases and V 5 bases, and 7 bases lay outside the gene matches. The CDR3 is 16 residues long. CDR3 sequence: CSVWGLAGKSSYEQYF. The CDR3 DNA follows: TGCAGCGTTTGGGGACTAGCGGGAAAGAGCTCCTACGAGCAGTACTTC.

The CDR3 loop is CASSFWSGGPTNEQFF. In nucleotides, the CDR3 is TGCGCCAGCAGCTTTTGGTCGGGAGGGCCAACCAATGAGCAGTTCTTC. The chain employs TRBV5-1 and TRBJ2-1; 8 nucleotides line up with TRBD2. The germline gives CDR1 SGHRS, CDR2 YFSETQ. The CDR3 has 16 amino acids. J was trimmed by 6 bases and V by 2 bases; bases with no gene match: 10. The full variable domain, in which reference TRBV5-1 and TRBJ2-1 provide the parts outside the CDR3, is KAGVTQTPRYLIKTRGQQVTLSCSPISGHRSVSWYQQTPGQGLQFLFEYFSETQRNKGNFPGRFSGRQFSNSRSEMNVSTLELGDSALYLCASSFWSGGPTNEQFFGPGTRLTVL.

The genes are TRBV9 and TRBJ1-6, with 7 bases lining up with TRBD1. Per the germline V gene, CDR1 is SGDLS and CDR2 is YYNGEE. This CDR3 is built from 17 residues. The V segment lost 2 bases and the J segment 7 bases; nucleotides outside the gene matches: 12. In nucleotides, the CDR3 is TGTGCCAGCAGCGTTAATGGAAGGACAGGCTTGAATTCACCCCTCCACTTT. This translates into CASSVNGRTGLNSPLHF.